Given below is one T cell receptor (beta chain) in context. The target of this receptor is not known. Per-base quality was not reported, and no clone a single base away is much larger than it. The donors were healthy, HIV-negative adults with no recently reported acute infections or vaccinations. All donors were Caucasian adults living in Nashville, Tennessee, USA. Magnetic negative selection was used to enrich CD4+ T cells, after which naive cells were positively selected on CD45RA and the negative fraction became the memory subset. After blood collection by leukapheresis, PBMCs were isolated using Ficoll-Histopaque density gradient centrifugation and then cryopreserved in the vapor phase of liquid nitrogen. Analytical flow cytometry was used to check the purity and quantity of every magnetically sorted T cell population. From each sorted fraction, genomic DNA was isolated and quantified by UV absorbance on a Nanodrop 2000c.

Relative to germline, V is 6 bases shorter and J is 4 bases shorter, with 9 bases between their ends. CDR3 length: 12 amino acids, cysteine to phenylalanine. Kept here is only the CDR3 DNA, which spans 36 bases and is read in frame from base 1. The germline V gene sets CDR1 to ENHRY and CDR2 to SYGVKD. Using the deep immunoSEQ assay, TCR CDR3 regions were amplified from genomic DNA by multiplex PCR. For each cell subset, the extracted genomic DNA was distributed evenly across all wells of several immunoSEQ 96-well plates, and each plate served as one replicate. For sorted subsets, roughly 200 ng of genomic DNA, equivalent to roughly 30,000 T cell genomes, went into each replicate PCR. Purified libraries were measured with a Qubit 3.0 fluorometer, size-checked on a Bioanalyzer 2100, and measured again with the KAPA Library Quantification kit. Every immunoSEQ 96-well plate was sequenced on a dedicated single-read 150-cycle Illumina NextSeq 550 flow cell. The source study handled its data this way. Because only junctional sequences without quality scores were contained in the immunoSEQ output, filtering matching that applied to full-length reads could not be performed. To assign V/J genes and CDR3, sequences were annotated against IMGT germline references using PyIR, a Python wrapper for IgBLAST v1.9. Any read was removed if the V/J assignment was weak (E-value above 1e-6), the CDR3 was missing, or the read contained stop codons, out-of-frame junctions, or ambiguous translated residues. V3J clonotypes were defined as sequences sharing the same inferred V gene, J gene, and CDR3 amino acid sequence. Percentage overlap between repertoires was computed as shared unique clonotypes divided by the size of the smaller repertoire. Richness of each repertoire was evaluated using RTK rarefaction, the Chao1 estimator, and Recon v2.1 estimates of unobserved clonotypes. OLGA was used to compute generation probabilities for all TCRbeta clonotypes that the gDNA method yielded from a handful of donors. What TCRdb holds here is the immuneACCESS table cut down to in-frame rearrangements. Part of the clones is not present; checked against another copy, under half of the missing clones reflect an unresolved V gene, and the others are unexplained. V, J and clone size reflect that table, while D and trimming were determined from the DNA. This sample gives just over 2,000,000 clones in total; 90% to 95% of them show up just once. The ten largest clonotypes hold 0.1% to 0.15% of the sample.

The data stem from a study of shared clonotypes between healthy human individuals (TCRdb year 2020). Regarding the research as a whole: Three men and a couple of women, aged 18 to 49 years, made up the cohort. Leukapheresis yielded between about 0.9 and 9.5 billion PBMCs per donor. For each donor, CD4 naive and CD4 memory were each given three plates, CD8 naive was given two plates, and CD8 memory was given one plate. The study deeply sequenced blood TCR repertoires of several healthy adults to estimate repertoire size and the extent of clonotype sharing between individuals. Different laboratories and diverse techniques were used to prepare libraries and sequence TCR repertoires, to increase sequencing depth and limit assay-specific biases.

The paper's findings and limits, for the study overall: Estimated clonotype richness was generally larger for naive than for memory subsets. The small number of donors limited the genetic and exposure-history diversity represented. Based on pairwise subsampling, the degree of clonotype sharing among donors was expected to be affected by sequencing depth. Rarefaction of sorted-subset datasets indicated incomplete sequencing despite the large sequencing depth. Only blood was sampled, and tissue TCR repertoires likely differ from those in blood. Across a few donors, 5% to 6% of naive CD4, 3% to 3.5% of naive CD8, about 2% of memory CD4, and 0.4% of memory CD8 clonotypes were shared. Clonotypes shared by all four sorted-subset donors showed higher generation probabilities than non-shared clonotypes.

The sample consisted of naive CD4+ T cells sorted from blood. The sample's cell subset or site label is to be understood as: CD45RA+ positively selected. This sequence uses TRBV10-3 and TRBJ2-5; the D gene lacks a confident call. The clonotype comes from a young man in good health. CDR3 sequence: CAISTALETQYF. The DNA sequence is TGTGCCATCAGCACAGCGTTAGAGACCCAGTACTTC.